This T cell receptor beta chain was sequenced in a study of graft-versus-host responses after intestinal transplantation. Study information: Each patient got anti-thymocyte globulin induction, then tacrolimus and steroids for roughly 3 years.

Remarks on this clone: The target antigen is unknown.

This CDR3 contains 16 residues. Germline V gene data show CDR1 as LNHDA and CDR2 as SQIVND (reference sequence). After removal of 8 bases from V and 3 bases from J, the junction contained 14 bases not matched to a gene. Notes on the study in general: Patients with graft-donor T cell macrochimerism had high graft-versus-host to host-versus-graft clonal ratios in allografts. Analysis identified GvH clones in recipient marrow, with some appearing first in ileum or blood. An association linked early post-transplant HvG declines with peak circulating GvH clone levels.

Repertoires were generated with immunoSEQ multiplex PCR, while TCRdb's copy carries only in-frame clones and drops some. This repertoire shows around 110,000 clones, roughly 89% found once; its top ten account for less than 0.85%. This TCR was recovered from a human donor who was the organ donor for an intestinal transplant. The J gene is TRBJ2-3, the V gene TRBV19; 7 bases are shared with TRBD1. Sequences were derived from unstimulated CD4+ T cells sorted from spleen or lymph node cells, sampled before transplant. The CDR3 sequence: CASGSPTGAPTDTQYF. The CDR3 DNA reads as TGTGCCAGTGGCAGCCCAACAGGGGCCCCAACAGATACGCAGTATTTT. The whole variable domain, filled in from reference TRBV19 and TRBJ2-3, reads DGGITQSPKYLFRKEGQNVTLSCEQNLNHDAMYWYRQDPGQGLRLIYYSQIVNDFQKGDIAEGYSVSREKKESFPLTVTSAQKNPTAFYLCASGSPTGAPTDTQYFGPGTRLTVL.